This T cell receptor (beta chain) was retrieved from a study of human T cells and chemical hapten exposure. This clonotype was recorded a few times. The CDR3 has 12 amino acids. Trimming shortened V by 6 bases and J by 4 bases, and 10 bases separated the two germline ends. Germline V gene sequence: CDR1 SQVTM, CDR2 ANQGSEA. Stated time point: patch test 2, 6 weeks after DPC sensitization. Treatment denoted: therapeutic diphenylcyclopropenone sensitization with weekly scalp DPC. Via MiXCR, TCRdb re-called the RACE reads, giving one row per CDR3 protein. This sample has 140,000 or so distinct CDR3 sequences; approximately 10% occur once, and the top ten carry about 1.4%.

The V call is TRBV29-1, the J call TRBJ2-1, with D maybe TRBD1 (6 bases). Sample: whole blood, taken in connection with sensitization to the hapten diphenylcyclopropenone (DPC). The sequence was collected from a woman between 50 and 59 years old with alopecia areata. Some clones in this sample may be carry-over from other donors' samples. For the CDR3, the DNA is TGCAGCGTCCGGACAGTTTACAATGAGCAGTTCTTC. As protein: CSVRTVYNEQFF.